This paragraph covers one TCR beta chain sequence. Clones were read by immunoSEQ multiplex PCR, and TCRdb kept only the in-frame ones, dropping some. The repertoire includes roughly 75,000 clones, 81% of them detected once, and about 0.83% sits in the top ten. This specimen belongs to a study of blood T cell repertoires in COVID-19. Unmatched junction bases numbered 7, after V lost 2 bases and J lost 7 bases. This CDR3 spans 14 amino acids. Germline-derived CDR1 and CDR2 are SEHNR and FQNEAQ (reference sequence). The rearrangement joins TRBV7-9 to TRBJ1-1; the match to TRBD1 covers 7 bases. The TCR originated in a woman aged 70-85 years with acute or convalescent COVID-19. Sequencing was performed on peripheral blood. CDR3 amino acids: CASSLKGALGEAFF. DNA of the CDR3: TGTGCCAGCAGCTTAAAGGGGGCGCTAGGTGAAGCTTTCTTT. Variable domain in full (rest from reference TRBV7-9 and TRBJ1-1): DTGVSQNPRHKITKRGQNVTFRCDPISEHNRLYWYRQTLGQGPEFLTYFQNEAQLEKSRLLSDRFSAERPKGSFSTLEIQRTEQGDSAMYLCASSLKGALGEAFFGQGTRLTVV.